This TCR beta chain was captured by sequencing in a study of shared clonotypes between healthy human individuals. As for the study in general: The cohort comprised a couple of women and a few men. Their ages spanned 18 to 49 years. Findings and caveats of the study: In contrast to clonotypes shared by all four donors, non-shared clonotypes had lower generation probabilities. Across subsets, estimated richness was generally greater for naive than for memory populations.

Assay: immunoSEQ multiplex PCR; the TCRdb copy retains only in-frame clones and omits some. The table shows some 2,400,000 clones, with nearly 97% occurring only once. As for this clone: Its antigen is unknown.

Sequences were obtained from naive CD4+ T cells sorted from blood. The subset denotes: CD45RA+ positively selected. The sequence derives from a man aged 18 to 35 in good health.

The CDR3 region is CASRGDEVGLFF. CDR3 DNA: TGCGCCAGCAGGGGGGACGAGGTGGGACTGTTTTTT. The chain uses TRBV5-1 and TRBJ1-4, with D possibly matching TRBD1 (5 bases). The germline gives CDR1 SGHRS, CDR2 YFSETQ. This CDR3 contains 12 residues. V lost 5 bases, J lost 13 bases, and 15 bases lay in between.